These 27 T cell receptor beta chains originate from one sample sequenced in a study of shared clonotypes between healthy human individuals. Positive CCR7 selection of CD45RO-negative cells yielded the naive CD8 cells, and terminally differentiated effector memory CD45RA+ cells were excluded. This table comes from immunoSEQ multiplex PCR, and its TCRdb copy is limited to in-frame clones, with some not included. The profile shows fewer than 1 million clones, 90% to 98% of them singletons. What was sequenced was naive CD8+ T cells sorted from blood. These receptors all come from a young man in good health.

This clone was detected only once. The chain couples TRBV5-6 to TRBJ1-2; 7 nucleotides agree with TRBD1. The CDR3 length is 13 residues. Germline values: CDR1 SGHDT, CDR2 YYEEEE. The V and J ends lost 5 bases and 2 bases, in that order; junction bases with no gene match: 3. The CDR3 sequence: CASRADRNYGYTF. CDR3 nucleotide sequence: TGTGCCAGCAGGGCGGACAGGAACTATGGCTACACCTTC.

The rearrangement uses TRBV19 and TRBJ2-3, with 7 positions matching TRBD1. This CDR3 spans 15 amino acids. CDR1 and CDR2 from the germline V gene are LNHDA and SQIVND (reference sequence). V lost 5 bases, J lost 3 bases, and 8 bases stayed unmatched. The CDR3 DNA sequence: TGTGCCAGTAGTCACTTATACAGGGGAACAGATACGCAGTATTTT. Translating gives CASSHLYRGTDTQYF. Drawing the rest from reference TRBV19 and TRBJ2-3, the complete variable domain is DGGITQSPKYLFRKEGQNVTLSCEQNLNHDAMYWYRQDPGQGLRLIYYSQIVNDFQKGDIAEGYSVSREKKESFPLTVTSAQKNPTAFYLCASSHLYRGTDTQYFGPGTRLTVL.

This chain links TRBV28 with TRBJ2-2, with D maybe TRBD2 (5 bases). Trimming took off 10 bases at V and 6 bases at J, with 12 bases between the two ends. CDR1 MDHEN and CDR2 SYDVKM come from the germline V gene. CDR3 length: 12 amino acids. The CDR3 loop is CATGIRPGELFF. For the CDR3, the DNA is TGTGCCACCGGGATAAGGCCCGGGGAGCTGTTTTTT.

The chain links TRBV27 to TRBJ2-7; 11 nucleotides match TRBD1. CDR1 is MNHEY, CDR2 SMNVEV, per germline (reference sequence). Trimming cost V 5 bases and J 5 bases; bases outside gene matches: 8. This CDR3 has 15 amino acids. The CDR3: CASSTIGGQGDEQYF. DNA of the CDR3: TGTGCCAGCAGTACCATAGGGGGACAGGGGGACGAGCAGTACTTC.

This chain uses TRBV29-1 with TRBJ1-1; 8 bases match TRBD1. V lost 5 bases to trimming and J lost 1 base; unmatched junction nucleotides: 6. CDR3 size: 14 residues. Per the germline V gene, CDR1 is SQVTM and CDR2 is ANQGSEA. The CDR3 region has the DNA TGCAGCGTTCCAGTCGGGACAGGGAACACTGAAGCTTTCTTT. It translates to CSVPVGTGNTEAFF.

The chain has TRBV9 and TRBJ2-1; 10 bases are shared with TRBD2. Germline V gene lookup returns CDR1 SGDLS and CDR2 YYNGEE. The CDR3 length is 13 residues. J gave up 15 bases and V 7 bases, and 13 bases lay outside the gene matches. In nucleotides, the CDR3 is TGTGCCAGCGCTGGTCTAGCGGGAGAAGTGGTGTTCTTC. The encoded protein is CASAGLAGEVVFF.

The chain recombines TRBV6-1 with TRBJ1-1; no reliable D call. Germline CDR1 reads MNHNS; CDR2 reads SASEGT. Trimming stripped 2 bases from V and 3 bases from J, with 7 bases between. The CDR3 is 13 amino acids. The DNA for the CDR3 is TGTGCCAGCAGTGAAATTGGTTACACTGAAGCTTTCTTT. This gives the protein CASSEIGYTEAFF.

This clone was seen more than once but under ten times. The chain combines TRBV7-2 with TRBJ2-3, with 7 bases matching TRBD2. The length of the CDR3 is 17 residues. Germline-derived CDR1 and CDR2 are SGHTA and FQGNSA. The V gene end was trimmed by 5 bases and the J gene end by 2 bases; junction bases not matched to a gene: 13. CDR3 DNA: TGTGCCAGCAGCGGATACACCGGGACTATAATCACAGATACGCAGTATTTT. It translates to CASSGYTGTIITDTQYF. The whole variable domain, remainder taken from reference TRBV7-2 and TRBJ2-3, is GAGVSQSPSNKVTEKGKDVELRCDPISGHTALYWYRQSLGQGLEFLIYFQGNSAPDKSGLPSDRFSAERTGGSVSTLTIQRTQQEDSAVYLCASSGYTGTIITDTQYFGPGTRLTVL.

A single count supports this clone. CDR3 coding DNA: TGTGCCAGCAGCGTAGGCGGTAGCGGGAGATCCTACAATGAGCAGTTCTTC. Translation: CASSVGGSGRSYNEQFF. The chain recombines TRBV9 with TRBJ2-1; 9 bases are a match to TRBD2. The V segment lost 0 bases and the J segment 1 base; nucleotides outside the gene matches: 5. The CDR3 runs to 17 residues. The germline V gene has CDR1 SGDLS and CDR2 YYNGEE.

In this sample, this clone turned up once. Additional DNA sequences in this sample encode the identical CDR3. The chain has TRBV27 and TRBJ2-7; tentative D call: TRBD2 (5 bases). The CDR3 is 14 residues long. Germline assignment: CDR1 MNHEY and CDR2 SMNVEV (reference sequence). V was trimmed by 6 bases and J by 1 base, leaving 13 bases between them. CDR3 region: CASSPSRGSYEQYF. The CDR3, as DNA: TGTGCCAGCAGCCCAAGTCGGGGATCCTACGAGCAGTACTTC.

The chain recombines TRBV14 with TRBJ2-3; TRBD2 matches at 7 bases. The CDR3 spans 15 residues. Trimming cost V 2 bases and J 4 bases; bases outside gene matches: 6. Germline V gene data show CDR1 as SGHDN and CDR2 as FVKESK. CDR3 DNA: TGTGCCAGCAGCCAACAGGGAGGGGTCCCAGATACGCAGTATTTT. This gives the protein CASSQQGGVPDTQYF.

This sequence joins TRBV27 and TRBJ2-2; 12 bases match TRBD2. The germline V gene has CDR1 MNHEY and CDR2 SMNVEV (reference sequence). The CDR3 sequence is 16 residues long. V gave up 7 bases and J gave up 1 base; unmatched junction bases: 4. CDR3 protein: CASKQGLAGNTGELFF. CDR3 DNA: TGTGCCAGCAAACAGGGACTAGCGGGGAACACCGGGGAGCTGTTTTTT.

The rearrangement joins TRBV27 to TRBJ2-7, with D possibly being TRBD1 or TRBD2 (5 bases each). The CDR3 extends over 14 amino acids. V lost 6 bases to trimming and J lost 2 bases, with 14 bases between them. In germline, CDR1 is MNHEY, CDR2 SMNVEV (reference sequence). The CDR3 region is CASSLKGTAYEQYF. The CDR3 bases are TGTGCCAGCAGCCTCAAAGGGACCGCCTACGAGCAGTACTTC.

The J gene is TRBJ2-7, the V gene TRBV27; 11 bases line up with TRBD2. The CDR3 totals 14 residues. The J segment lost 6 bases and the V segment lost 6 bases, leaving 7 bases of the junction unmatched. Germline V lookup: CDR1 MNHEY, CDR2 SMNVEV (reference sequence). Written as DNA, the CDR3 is TGTGCCAGCAGACTAGCGGGAGTATCTTCCGAGCAGTACTTC. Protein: CASRLAGVSSEQYF.

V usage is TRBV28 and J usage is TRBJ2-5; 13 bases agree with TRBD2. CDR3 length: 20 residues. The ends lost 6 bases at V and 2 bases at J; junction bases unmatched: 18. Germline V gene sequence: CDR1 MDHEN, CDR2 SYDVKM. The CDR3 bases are TGTGCCAGCAGCACCTCGGAACTAGCGGGAGGGAGTCGACAACAAGAGACCCAGTACTTC. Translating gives CASSTSELAGGSRQQETQYF.

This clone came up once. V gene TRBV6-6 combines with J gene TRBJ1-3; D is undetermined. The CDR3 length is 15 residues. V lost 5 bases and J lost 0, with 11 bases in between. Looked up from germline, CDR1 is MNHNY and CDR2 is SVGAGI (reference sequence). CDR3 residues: CASSAGGSSGNTIYF. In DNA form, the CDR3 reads TGTGCCAGCAGTGCGGGTGGGAGCTCTGGAAACACCATATATTTT.

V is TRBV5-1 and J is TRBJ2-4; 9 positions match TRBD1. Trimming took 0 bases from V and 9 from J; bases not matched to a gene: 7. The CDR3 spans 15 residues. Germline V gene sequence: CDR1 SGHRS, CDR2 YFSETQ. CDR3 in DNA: TGCGCCAGCAGCTTGGAGGGACAGGGAGGCAGCATTCAGTACTTC. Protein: CASSLEGQGGSIQYF.

CDR3: CASSLQGTEQFF. The CDR3 nucleotides read TGTGCCAGCAGCTTACAGGGGACAGAGCAGTTCTTC. This sequence joins TRBV13 and TRBJ2-1; tentatively, D is TRBD1 (6 bases). Germline CDR1 PRHDT, CDR2 FYEKMQ (reference sequence). Deletions cut 2 bases from V and 10 bases from J, with 9 bases between. The CDR3 spans 12 residues.

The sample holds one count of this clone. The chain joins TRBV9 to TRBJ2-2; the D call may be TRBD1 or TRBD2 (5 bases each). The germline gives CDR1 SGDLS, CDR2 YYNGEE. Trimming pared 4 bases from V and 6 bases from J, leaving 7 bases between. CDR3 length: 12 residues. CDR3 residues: CASSLGAGELFF. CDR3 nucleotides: TGTGCCAGCAGCCTGGGGGCCGGGGAGCTGTTTTTT.

CDR3: CSVSDTTGIYEQYF. The CDR3 nucleotides read TGCAGCGTTTCGGACACTACCGGGATCTACGAGCAGTACTTC. The chain couples TRBV29-1 to TRBJ2-7; the D call may be TRBD1 or TRBD2 (5 bases each). V lost 5 bases, J lost 3 bases, and 17 bases lay in between. Germline V CDR1 and CDR2: SQVTM, ANQGSEA. The CDR3 length is 14 residues.

In nucleotides, the CDR3 is TGTGCCAGCAGCTTAGCCGGGACAGTCTCCTACGAGCAGTACTTC. Translation gives CASSLAGTVSYEQYF. V is TRBV7-8 and J is TRBJ2-7; 7 bases fit TRBD1. Trimming took 0 bases from V and 0 from J; bases not matched to a gene: 2. The V gene's germline CDR1 is SGHVS and CDR2 FQNEAQ. CDR3 size: 15 residues.

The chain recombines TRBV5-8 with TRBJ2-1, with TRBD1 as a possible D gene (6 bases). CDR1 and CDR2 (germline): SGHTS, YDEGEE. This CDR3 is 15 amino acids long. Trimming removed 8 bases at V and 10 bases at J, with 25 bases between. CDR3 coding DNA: TGTGCCAGGGGAGAGGGGTCAGGGGAATGGCTCGAGCAGTTCTTC. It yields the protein CARGEGSGEWLEQFF.

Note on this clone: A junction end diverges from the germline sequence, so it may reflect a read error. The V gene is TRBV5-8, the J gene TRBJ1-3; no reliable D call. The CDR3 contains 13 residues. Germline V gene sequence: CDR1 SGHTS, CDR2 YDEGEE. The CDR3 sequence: CASSGIYSTYWDF. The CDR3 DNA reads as TGTGCCAGCAGCGGAATTTACAGTACCTATTGGGATTTT.

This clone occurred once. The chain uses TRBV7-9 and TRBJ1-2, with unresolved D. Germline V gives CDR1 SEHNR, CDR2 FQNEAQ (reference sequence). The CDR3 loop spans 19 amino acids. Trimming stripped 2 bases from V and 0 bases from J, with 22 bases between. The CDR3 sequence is CASSLSHSKPTRANYGYTF. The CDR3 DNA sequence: TGTGCCAGCAGCTTATCGCACTCAAAACCCACACGAGCTAACTATGGCTACACCTTC. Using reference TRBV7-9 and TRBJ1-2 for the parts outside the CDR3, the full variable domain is DTGVSQNPRHKITKRGQNVTFRCDPISEHNRLYWYRQTLGQGPEFLTYFQNEAQLEKSRLLSDRFSAERPKGSFSTLEIQRTEQGDSAMYLCASSLSHSKPTRANYGYTFGSGTRLTVV.

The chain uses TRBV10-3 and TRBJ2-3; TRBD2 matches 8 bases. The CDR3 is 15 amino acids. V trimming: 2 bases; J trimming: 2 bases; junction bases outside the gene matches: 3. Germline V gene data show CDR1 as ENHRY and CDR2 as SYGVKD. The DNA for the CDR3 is TGTGCCATCAGTGAGCAGCGGGAGCTCACAGATACGCAGTATTTT. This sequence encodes CAISEQRELTDTQYF.

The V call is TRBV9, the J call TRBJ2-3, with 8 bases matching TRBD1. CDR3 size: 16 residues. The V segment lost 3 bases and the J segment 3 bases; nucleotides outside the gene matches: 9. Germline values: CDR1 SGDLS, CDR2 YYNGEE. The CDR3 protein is CASSAASDRVTDTQYF. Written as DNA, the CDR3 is TGTGCCAGCAGCGCGGCCTCGGACAGGGTGACAGATACGCAGTATTTT.

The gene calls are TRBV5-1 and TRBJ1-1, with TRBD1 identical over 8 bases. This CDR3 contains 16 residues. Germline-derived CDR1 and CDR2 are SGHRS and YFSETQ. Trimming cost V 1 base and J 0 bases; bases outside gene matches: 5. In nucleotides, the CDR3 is TGCGCCAGCAGCTTGAGTCAGGGGGCCTTGAACACTGAAGCTTTCTTT. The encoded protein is CASSLSQGALNTEAFF.